Each of the 19 T cell receptor beta chains below was sequenced from the same sample in a study of CD8+CD57+ T cells in acquired aplastic anemia. Genomic DNA served as template for TCR beta VDJ and CDR3 profiling. TCRdb called the reads again in MiXCR, with one record for every CDR3 protein. The profile shows 100,000 to 150,000 distinct CDR3 sequences, 41% of them singletons. The sequencing input was sorted CD4+, CD8+, or CD8+CD57+ T cells (not recorded which) from PBMCs. The receptor set was obtained from a human donor in good health, serving as a control.

The chain carries TRBV20-1 and TRBJ2-7, with 8 bases that match TRBD1. V lost 3 bases, J lost 6 bases, and 4 bases stayed unmatched. Germline CDR1 DFQATT, CDR2 SNEGSKA (reference sequence). This CDR3 is 12 amino acids long. The CDR3 spells CSASATGGEQYF. The CDR3 DNA is TGCAGTGCTAGTGCAACAGGGGGCGAGCAGTACTTC.

The V gene is TRBV20-1, the J gene TRBJ1-4, with a possible D match to TRBD1 (5 bases). V lost 6 bases to trimming and J lost 0 bases, with 11 bases between them. Germline loops: CDR1 DFQATT, CDR2 SNEGSKA (reference sequence). This CDR3 is 14 amino acids long. CDR3 loop: CSARLGATNEKLFF. The CDR3 DNA is TGCAGTGCCCGATTGGGGGCAACTAATGAAAAACTGTTTTTT.

The genes are TRBV29-1 and TRBJ2-7; D is perhaps TRBD2 (7 bases). The CDR3 covers 13 residues. Trimming stripped 4 bases from V and 6 bases from J, with 16 bases between. Germline CDR1 is SQVTM and CDR2 is ANQGSEA. The CDR3 is CSVVHRGGTEQYF. CDR3 nucleotide sequence: TGCAGCGTTGTACATCGCGGGGGCACCGAGCAGTACTTC.

This clonotype was detected ten times or more. The chain combines TRBV5-1 with TRBJ2-1; 7 bases line up with TRBD1. Germline lookup yields CDR1 SGHRS and CDR2 YFSETQ. V lost 0 bases and J lost 6; bases outside the gene matches: 3. The CDR3 loop spans 14 amino acids. The DNA for the CDR3 is TGCGCCAGCAGCTTGGGACAGGGTTCCAATGAGCAGTTCTTC. It yields the protein CASSLGQGSNEQFF.

Concerning this clonotype itself: A read error may be the cause here, since a much bigger clone is one base away. This chain links TRBV5-1 with TRBJ2-1; 9 bases align to TRBD2. This CDR3 has 17 amino acids. Germline V lookup: CDR1 SGHRS, CDR2 YFSETQ. J gave up 6 bases and V 1 base, and 11 bases lay outside the gene matches. The CDR3 protein is CASSLRQAGGLRNEQFF. The CDR3 DNA reads as TGCGCCAGCAGCTTGAGGCAAGCGGGGGGCCTCCGCAATGAGCAGTTCTTC.

This clonotype appeared many times. The chain is built from TRBV9 and TRBJ1-1; D unclear. Germline V gene sequence: CDR1 SGDLS, CDR2 YYNGEE. CDR3 size: 13 residues. V gave up 0 bases and J gave up 1 base, with 4 bases separating them. The CDR3: CASSVAKNTEAFF. CDR3 DNA: TGTGCCAGCAGCGTAGCCAAGAACACTGAAGCTTTCTTT.

This clonotype was seen ten or more times. This chain joins TRBV18 and TRBJ1-6; the match to TRBD1 covers 8 bases. The CDR3 contains 14 residues. Germline CDR1 KGHSH, CDR2 LQKENI. The junction had 0 bases not matched to a gene; V was cut back by 2 bases and J by 6 bases. CDR3 amino acids: CASSPDRGNSPLHF. The CDR3 bases are TGTGCCAGCTCACCAGACAGGGGTAATTCACCCCTCCACTTT.

The J gene is TRBJ1-1, the V gene TRBV7-8; 7 nucleotides line up with TRBD1. CDR3 size: 14 residues. Trimming at V came to 2 bases and at J to 3 bases, leaving 3 bases not matched to a gene. CDR1 and CDR2 from the germline V gene are SGHVS and FQNEAQ. CDR3 DNA sequence: TGTGCCAGCAGCTTATTCCAGGGGGACACTGAAGCTTTCTTT. Translation gives CASSLFQGDTEAFF.

This clonotype was detected many times. V usage is TRBV18 and J usage is TRBJ2-5, with 7 bases that match TRBD1. The V and J ends lost 1 base and 2 bases, in that order; junction bases with no gene match: 7. There are 16 residues in the CDR3. Germline CDR1 reads KGHSH; CDR2 reads LQKENI. In DNA form, the CDR3 reads TGTGCCAGCTCACCACGGAGACAGGGTGGGCAAGAGACCCAGTACTTC. The encoded protein is CASSPRRQGGQETQYF.

The sample holds a few counts of this clonotype. This chain connects TRBV20-1 to TRBJ1-2; 7 bases are a match to TRBD1. The germline V gene encodes CDR1 DFQATT and CDR2 SNEGSKA (reference sequence). This CDR3 region has 12 residues. The CDR3 spells CSAEYRGYGYTF. CDR3 nucleotides: TGCAGCGCTGAGTACAGGGGCTATGGCTACACCTTC.

A single count supports this clonotype. The DNA is omitted, as the CDR3 cannot be located on it reliably, and the CDR3 follows TCRdb's listing. This chain connects TRBV15 to TRBJ1-1. Germline CDR1 LNHNV, CDR2 YYDKDF (reference sequence). The CDR3 is made up of 14 amino acids, end residues included. CDR3 protein: CATSRVAGGTETFF.

This clonotype was seen many times. The CDR3 DNA is TGTGCCAGCAGCCGAAAACGGGTAGGGGTCATGAACACTGAAGCTTTCTTT. As protein: CASSRKRVGVMNTEAFF. V is TRBV7-9 and J is TRBJ1-1; perhaps TRBD1 as D (5 bases). CDR1 is SEHNR and CDR2 is FQNEAQ in the germline V gene (reference sequence). Trimming removed 5 bases at V and 0 bases at J, with 19 bases between. CDR3 size: 17 residues.

The chain uses TRBV4-2 and TRBJ2-4; D is possibly TRBD1 (6 bases). Trimming left V 4 bases short and J 6 bases short, with 16 bases between. This CDR3 has 15 amino acids. Germline values: CDR1 LGHNA, CDR2 YNFKEQ. The CDR3 sequence is CASSPGAELGNIQYF. In DNA, the CDR3 is TGTGCCAGCAGCCCAGGGGCGGAGCTTGGAAACATTCAGTACTTC.

V is TRBV28 and J is TRBJ2-7; 9 bases are shared with TRBD1. This CDR3 region has 14 residues. The germline gives CDR1 MDHEN, CDR2 SYDVKM. V gave up 7 bases and J gave up 5 bases; unmatched junction bases: 9. The CDR3 DNA reads as TGTGCCAGCACCATAGGGGGACAGGGTGACGAGCAGTACTTC. It specifies CASTIGGQGDEQYF.

This clonotype was counted ten times or more. The chain couples TRBV6-1 to TRBJ1-5; D is uncertain. The length of the CDR3 is 13 residues. Germline V lookup: CDR1 MNHNS, CDR2 SASEGT. The ends were cut back, 6 bases at V and 4 bases at J, with 10 bases in the middle. The DNA of the CDR3 is TGTGCCAGCAGCGGGCTCCGAAATCAGCCCCAGCATTTT. This sequence encodes CASSGLRNQPQHF.

This clonotype showed up many times. This rearrangement joins TRBV7-9 to TRBJ2-3, with D possibly being TRBD2 (5 bases). The CDR3 spans 13 residues. With 5 bases removed from V and 3 bases from J, the gap between germline ends came to 9 bases. Per the germline V gene, CDR1 is SEHNR and CDR2 is FQNEAQ (reference sequence). The CDR3, as DNA: TGTGCCAGCAGCAGGACTGTGACAGATACGCAGTATTTT. This sequence encodes CASSRTVTDTQYF.

Remarks on this clonotype: This is likely a read error, given that the CDR3 carries no conserved phenylalanine or tryptophan at its end. The rearrangement joins TRBV7-8 to TRBJ1-1; TRBD1 matches 7 bases. Germline values: CDR1 SGHVS, CDR2 FQNEAQ. V gave up 8 bases and J gave up 4 bases; unmatched junction bases: 7. The CDR3 spans 13 residues. The CDR3 region is CASSPDRTTEAFL. Written as DNA, the CDR3 is TGTGCCAGCTCACCGGACAGGACCACTGAAGCTTTCCTT.

Concerning this clonotype itself: Possible read error: a much larger clone is one base away. As DNA, the CDR3 is TGCGCCAGCAGCTCGGGCCAGGGCTTCGATGAGCAGTTCTTC. Its protein product is CASSSGQGFDEQFF. The chain has TRBV5-1 and TRBJ2-1; possibly TRBD1 for D (5 bases). Trimming shortened V by 3 bases and J by 8 bases, and 15 bases separated the two germline ends. The CDR3 is 14 amino acids. CDR1 SGHRS and CDR2 YFSETQ come from the germline V gene. Full variable domain (remainder filled in from reference TRBV5-1 and TRBJ2-1): KAGVTQTPRYLIKTRGQQVTLSCSPISGHRSVSWYQQTPGQGLQFLFEYFSETQRNKGNFPGRFSGRQFSNSRSEMNVSTLELGDSALYLCASSSGQGFDEQFFGPGTRLTVL.

This clonotype was seen many times. The gene calls are TRBV5-5 and TRBJ2-5; the D is unclear. Germline V CDR1 and CDR2: SGHKS, YYEKEE (reference sequence). With 4 bases removed from V and 5 bases from J, the gap between germline ends came to 15 bases. This CDR3 is built from 14 residues. The CDR3 coding sequence is TGTGCCAGCAGCCCTGCCCCTCTACTGGAGACCCAGTACTTC. This sequence encodes CASSPAPLLETQYF.